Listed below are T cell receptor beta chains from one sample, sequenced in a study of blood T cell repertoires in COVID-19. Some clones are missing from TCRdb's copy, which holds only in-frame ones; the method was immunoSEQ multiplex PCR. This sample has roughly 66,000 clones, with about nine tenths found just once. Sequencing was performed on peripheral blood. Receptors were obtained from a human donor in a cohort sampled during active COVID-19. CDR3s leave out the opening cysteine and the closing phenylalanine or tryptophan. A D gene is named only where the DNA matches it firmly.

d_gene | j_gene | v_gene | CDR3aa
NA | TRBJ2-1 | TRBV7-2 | ASSLAYGDHNEQF
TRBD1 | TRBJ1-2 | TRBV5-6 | ASRGRDRASYGYT
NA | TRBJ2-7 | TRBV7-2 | ASSLGASGTYEQY
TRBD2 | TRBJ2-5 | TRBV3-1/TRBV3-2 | ASSQSTSGGQETQY
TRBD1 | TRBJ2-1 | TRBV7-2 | ASSARQGSYNEQF
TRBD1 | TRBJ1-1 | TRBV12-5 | ASGGQGQDTEAF
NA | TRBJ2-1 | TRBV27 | ASSLSRQPSYNEQF
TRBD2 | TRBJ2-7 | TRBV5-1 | ASSVTSGGSSYEQY
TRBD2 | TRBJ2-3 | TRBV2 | ASAAASGSTDTQY
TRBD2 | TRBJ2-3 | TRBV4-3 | ASSLTFPSGGGTTDTQY
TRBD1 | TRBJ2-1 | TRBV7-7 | ASSRGQGDYNEQF
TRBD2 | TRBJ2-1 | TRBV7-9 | ASSRGGGTYNEQF
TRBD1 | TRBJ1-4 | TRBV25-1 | ASSESGRGQASEKLF
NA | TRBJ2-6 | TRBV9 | ASSQRQAGSTYSGANVLT
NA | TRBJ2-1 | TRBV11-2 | ASSLLSRQSEQF
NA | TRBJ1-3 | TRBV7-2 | ASSLARSGNTIY
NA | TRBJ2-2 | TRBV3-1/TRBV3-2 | ASSQRRTENTGELF
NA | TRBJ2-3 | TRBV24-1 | ATSDSRGSTDTQY
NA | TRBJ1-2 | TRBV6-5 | ASNLNRDIGGYT
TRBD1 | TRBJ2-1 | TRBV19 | ASSIGPGTGGKDEQF
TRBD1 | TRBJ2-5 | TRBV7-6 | ASSLASQGVQETQY
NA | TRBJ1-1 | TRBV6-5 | ASRPPTGQGTEAF
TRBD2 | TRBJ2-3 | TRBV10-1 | ASSEAGENTDTQY
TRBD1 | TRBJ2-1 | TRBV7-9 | ASSPGGTGDVDEQF
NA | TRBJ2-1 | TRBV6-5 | ASSSGSLSYNEQF
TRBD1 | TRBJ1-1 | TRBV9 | ASSAGSLGQGTEAF
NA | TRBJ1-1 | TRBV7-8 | ASSFYRPTNTEAF
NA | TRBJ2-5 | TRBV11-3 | ASSVSGQETQY
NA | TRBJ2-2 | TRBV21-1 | ASSDERGSNTGELF
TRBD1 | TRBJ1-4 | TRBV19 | ATNGMTGPNEKLF